Listed here are 25 T cell receptor beta chains from one sample, sequenced in a study of cytomegalovirus exposure and HLA in healthy donors. Both 60 Vbeta primers and 13 Jbeta primers went into the PCR. TCRdb's table, derived via immunoSEQ multiplex PCR, lists solely in-frame clones and lacks some. The data show 150,000 to 200,000 clones, 55% to 70% seen once. Sequenced: PBMCs. The receptors originated from a woman in her thirties or forties in good health and CMV-seropositive.

This clone has only one observation. This rearrangement joins TRBV19 to TRBJ2-7; D is unresolved. The CDR3 loop spans 11 amino acids. Germline CDR1 reads LNHDA; CDR2 reads SQIVND (reference sequence). Deletions cut 10 bases from V and 2 bases from J, with 9 bases between. The DNA of the CDR3 is TGTGCCACCGACACGACCTACGAGCAGTACTTC. This encodes CATDTTYEQYF.

The sample holds a few counts of this clone. V gene TRBV7-2 combines with J gene TRBJ2-7, with 11 positions matching TRBD2. The CDR3 contains 13 residues. Germline CDR1 SGHTA, CDR2 FQGNSA. The V and J ends lost 2 bases and 10 bases, in that order; junction bases with no gene match: 4. The CDR3 is CASSLLAGGDQYF. CDR3 coding DNA: TGTGCCAGCAGCTTACTAGCGGGGGGTGATCAGTACTTC.

This clone was seen only a few times. This chain connects TRBV5-1 to TRBJ1-6; D possibly corresponds to TRBD1 (5 bases). The CDR3 sequence is 16 residues long. Per germline, CDR1 SGHRS and CDR2 YFSETQ. V lost 2 bases, J lost 7 bases, and 16 bases lay in between. The CDR3 loop reads CASSFRTGGENSPLHF. The DNA for the CDR3 is TGCGCCAGCAGCTTTCGGACCGGGGGAGAAAATTCACCCCTCCACTTT.

The chain combines TRBV6-5 with TRBJ2-7; D perhaps matches TRBD1 (6 bases). CDR3 size: 15 residues. Looked up from germline, CDR1 is MNHEY and CDR2 is SVGAGI. Trimming pared 2 bases from V and 2 bases from J, leaving 13 bases between. DNA of the CDR3: TGTGCCAGCAGTTACGACGGGACACCTGCCTACGAGCAGTACTTC. This translates into CASSYDGTPAYEQYF.

This clone was detected only once. The chain joins TRBV7-9 to TRBJ1-2; D possibly corresponds to TRBD1 (6 bases). The V gene's germline CDR1 is SEHNR and CDR2 FQNEAQ (reference sequence). This CDR3 is built from 14 residues. Between the trimmed V and J ends, which lost 6 bases and 5 bases, there was a span of 16 bases. The CDR3 DNA reads as TGTGCCAGCAGTTTATCCGGGACACCATATGGCTACACCTTC. It translates to CASSLSGTPYGYTF.

The V call is TRBV28, the J call TRBJ2-1; no definite D call. V lost 1 base, J lost 6 bases, and 4 bases lay in between. The CDR3 has 12 residues. Germline CDR1 MDHEN, CDR2 SYDVKM. The CDR3 region has the DNA TGTGCCAGCAGTTTATCCGGCAATGAGCAGTTCTTC. Translation gives CASSLSGNEQFF.

The rearrangement links TRBV5-6 to TRBJ1-5, with D perhaps TRBD1 (6 bases). The CDR3 is made up of 13 amino acids. Trimming left V 1 base short and J 4 bases short, with 6 bases between. Per germline, CDR1 SGHDT and CDR2 YYEEEE. CDR3 nucleotide sequence: TGTGCCAGCAGCTTGACAGGGAATCAGCCCCAGCATTTT. This translates into CASSLTGNQPQHF.

The gene calls are TRBV6-6 and TRBJ1-2; the D is unclear. Germline V gives CDR1 MNHNY, CDR2 SVGAGI (reference sequence). This CDR3 region has 13 residues. Trimming took 6 bases from V and 2 from J, leaving 10 bases between them. DNA for the CDR3: TGTGCCAGCAGCCACGACTCAAACTATGGCTACACCTTC. It codes for CASSHDSNYGYTF.

This rearrangement joins TRBV27 to TRBJ2-2; TRBD2 matches at 8 bases. This CDR3 is built from 14 residues. After removal of 2 bases from V and 5 bases from J, the junction contained 1 base not matched to a gene. Per germline, CDR1 MNHEY and CDR2 SMNVEV (reference sequence). For the CDR3, the DNA is TGTGCCAGCAGTTTAATAGCGGGGACCGGGGAGCTGTTTTTT. The encoded protein is CASSLIAGTGELFF.

V and J are TRBV19 and TRBJ2-7, with a tentative D call TRBD1 (6 bases). From germline, CDR1 is LNHDA and CDR2 SQIVND (reference sequence). V lost 5 bases and J 0 bases, leaving 11 bases between the germline ends. The CDR3 spans 14 residues. The CDR3 sequence is CASSSGTFSYEQYF. The CDR3 bases are TGTGCCAGTAGTTCCGGGACATTCTCCTACGAGCAGTACTTC.

The V call is TRBV5-1, the J call TRBJ2-1; 12 nucleotides line up with TRBD2. This CDR3 comprises 16 residues. CDR1 and CDR2 from the germline V gene are SGHRS and YFSETQ. V was pared by 4 bases and J by 4 bases, with 6 bases of the junction left unmatched. Written as DNA, the CDR3 is TGCGCCAGCAGCCTTATACTAGCGGGGGGTTACAATGAGCAGTTCTTC. Its translation: CASSLILAGGYNEQFF.

V gene TRBV2 combines with J gene TRBJ2-7; 8 nucleotides agree with TRBD1. V lost 6 bases, J lost 3 bases, and 7 bases stayed unmatched. This CDR3 is 14 amino acids long. CDR1 is SNHLY, CDR2 FYNNEI, per germline. In DNA, the CDR3 is TGTGCCAGCAGACAAGGACAGGGTTACTACGAGCAGTACTTC. Translation: CASRQGQGYYEQYF.

The gene calls are TRBV28 and TRBJ2-3; 8 bases map to TRBD1. The CDR3 runs 13 residues. CDR1 MDHEN and CDR2 SYDVKM come from the germline V gene. Trimming at V came to 6 bases and at J to 3 bases, leaving 2 bases not matched to a gene. The CDR3 protein is CASRTGGTDTQYF. DNA for the CDR3: TGTGCCAGCAGAACAGGGGGGACAGATACGCAGTATTTT.

This rearrangement joins TRBV28 to TRBJ1-3; a possible D gene is TRBD1 (5 bases). Looked up from germline, CDR1 is MDHEN and CDR2 is SYDVKM. V dropped 3 bases and J dropped 2 bases, with 11 bases sitting between them. There are 15 residues in the CDR3. The CDR3 sequence: CASSLGRGPGNTIYF. The CDR3 region has the DNA TGTGCCAGCAGTTTGGGGAGGGGACCTGGAAACACCATATATTTT. Full variable domain (missing parts from reference TRBV28 and TRBJ1-3): DVKVTQSSRYLVKRTGEKVFLECVQDMDHENMFWYRQDPGLGLRLIYFSYDVKMKEKGDIPEGYSVSREKKERFSLILESASTNQTSMYLCASSLGRGPGNTIYFGEGSWLTVV.

The chain is built from TRBV6-1 and TRBJ2-3, with 8 bases identical to TRBD2. The CDR3 loop spans 15 amino acids. CDR1 is MNHNS, CDR2 SASEGT, per germline. Trimming cost V 7 bases and J 3 bases; bases outside gene matches: 9. The CDR3 spells CASIPAGDGTDTQYF. The DNA of the CDR3 is TGTGCCAGCATTCCAGCGGGAGACGGGACAGATACGCAGTATTTT.

The chain carries TRBV7-8 and TRBJ2-5; 13 bases are shared with TRBD2. V shed 7 bases and J 4 bases; nucleotides not matched to a gene: 9. In germline, CDR1 is SGHVS, CDR2 FQNEAQ. The CDR3 runs 16 residues. CDR3 DNA sequence: TGTGCCAGCACCCCCGTACGACTAGCGGGAGGAGAGACCCAGTACTTC. It encodes CASTPVRLAGGETQYF.

As concerns this clone: In the same sample, other DNA sequences code for this CDR3. V usage is TRBV11-3 and J usage is TRBJ2-5; D remains ambiguous. The germline V gene encodes CDR1 SGHNT and CDR2 YENEEA. CDR3 length equals 13 residues. Trimming pared 3 bases from V and 5 bases from J, leaving 10 bases between. The CDR3 here is CASSLRPGETQYF. The DNA for the CDR3 is TGTGCCAGCAGCTTGCGGCCTGGCGAGACCCAGTACTTC.

The chain uses TRBV7-9 and TRBJ2-1; D ambiguous. The V gene lost 4 bases and the J gene lost 0 bases, with 7 bases spanning the gap. Germline lookup yields CDR1 SEHNR and CDR2 FQNEAQ (reference sequence). The CDR3 covers 14 residues. The CDR3: CASSSISSYNEQFF. CDR3 in DNA: TGTGCCAGCAGCTCGATCAGCTCCTACAATGAGCAGTTCTTC.

This clone was detected a few times. This chain links TRBV7-9 with TRBJ2-2; D unclear. CDR1 is SEHNR and CDR2 is FQNEAQ in the germline V gene (reference sequence). This CDR3 has 15 amino acids. V lost 1 base to trimming and J lost 1 base, with 7 bases between them. The CDR3: CASSLVAVNTGELFF. The CDR3 DNA follows: TGTGCCAGCAGCTTAGTTGCGGTGAACACCGGGGAGCTGTTTTTT.

This chain connects TRBV7-2 to TRBJ2-1; 9 nucleotides match TRBD2. The CDR3 is 16 amino acids. CDR1 is SGHTA, CDR2 FQGNSA, per germline. J was trimmed by 7 bases and V by 6 bases; bases with no gene match: 13. The CDR3 protein is CASSRGAGGPWNEQFF. For the CDR3, the DNA is TGTGCCAGCAGTCGAGGGGCGGGAGGGCCTTGGAATGAGCAGTTCTTC.

The chain joins TRBV6-5 to TRBJ2-3; tentative D call: TRBD2 (6 bases). Germline CDR1 is MNHEY and CDR2 is SVGAGI. V lost 2 bases to trimming and J lost 2 bases, with 14 bases between them. This CDR3 is built from 16 residues. As DNA, the CDR3 is TGTGCCAGCAGTTACGGGCGGGGAGTATACACAGATACGCAGTATTTT. This encodes CASSYGRGVYTDTQYF.

The chain joins TRBV27 to TRBJ2-7; tentatively, D is TRBD1 (5 bases). Between the trimmed V and J ends, which lost 5 bases and 7 bases, there was a span of 15 bases. CDR1 MNHEY and CDR2 SMNVEV come from the germline V gene (reference sequence). The CDR3 runs to 13 residues. The CDR3 protein is CASSSIPRAEQYF. The CDR3 DNA reads as TGTGCCAGCAGTAGTATACCCAGGGCTGAGCAGTACTTC.

This chain links TRBV5-4 with TRBJ2-2, with D possibly matching TRBD1 (6 bases). This CDR3 has 15 amino acids. Germline V gives CDR1 SGHNT, CDR2 YYREEE (reference sequence). The V end was cut by 2 bases, the J end by 7 bases, with 15 bases between. The CDR3 sequence: CASSLSSGADGELFF. In nucleotides, the CDR3 is TGTGCCAGCAGCTTATCCTCAGGGGCGGACGGGGAGCTGTTTTTT.

The gene calls are TRBV4-1 and TRBJ1-5; perhaps TRBD1 as D (6 bases). V lost 8 bases, J lost 5 bases, and 16 bases lay in between. The CDR3 runs 14 residues. Germline V gene data show CDR1 as MGHRA and CDR2 as YSYEKL. CDR3 nucleotide sequence: TGCGCCAGCGGGTTAAGGGGGGGTGATCAGCCCCAGCATTTT. It encodes CASGLRGGDQPQHF.

In its sample, this clone was seen a few times. The junction does not match germline at one end; this may be a read error. Other DNA sequences in this sample translate to the same CDR3. This CDR3 reads CASSPSGQAYNEQFF. The CDR3 DNA follows: TGCGCCAGCAGCCCCTCGGGACAGGCCTACAATGAGCAGTTCTTC. V and J are TRBV5-4 and TRBJ2-1, with 8 positions matching TRBD1. CDR1 SGHNT and CDR2 YYREEE come from the germline V gene (reference sequence). CDR3 length: 15 residues.